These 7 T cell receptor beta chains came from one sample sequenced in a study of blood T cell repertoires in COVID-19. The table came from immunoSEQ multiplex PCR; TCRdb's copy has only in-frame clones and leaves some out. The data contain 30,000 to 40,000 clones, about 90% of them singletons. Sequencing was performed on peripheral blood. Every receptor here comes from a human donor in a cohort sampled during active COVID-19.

Here the CDR3 DNA reads TGTGCCAGCAGCCAAGAGCCCCAGGGGATCTATGGCTACACCTTC. Amino acid sequence: CASSQEPQGIYGYTF. V gene TRBV3-1 (or the pseudogene TRBV3-2) combines with J gene TRBJ1-2; maybe TRBD1 (6 bases). V lost 0 bases and J lost 4, with 12 bases in between. Per germline, CDR1 LGHDT and CDR2 YNNKEL (reference sequence). This CDR3 comprises 15 residues.

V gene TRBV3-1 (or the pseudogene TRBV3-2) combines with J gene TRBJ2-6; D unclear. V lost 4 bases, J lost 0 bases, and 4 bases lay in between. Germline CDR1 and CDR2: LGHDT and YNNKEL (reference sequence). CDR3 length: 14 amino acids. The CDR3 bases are TGTGCCAGCAGCCCTCCCTCTGGGGCCAACGTCCTGACTTTC. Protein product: CASSPPSGANVLTF.

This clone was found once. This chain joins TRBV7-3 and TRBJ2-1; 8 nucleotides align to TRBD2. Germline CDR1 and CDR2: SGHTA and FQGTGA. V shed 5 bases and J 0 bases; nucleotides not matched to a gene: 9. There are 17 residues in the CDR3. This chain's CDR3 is CASSVGSGDYSYNEQFF. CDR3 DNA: TGTGCCAGCAGCGTGGGTAGCGGGGATTACTCCTACAATGAGCAGTTCTTC.

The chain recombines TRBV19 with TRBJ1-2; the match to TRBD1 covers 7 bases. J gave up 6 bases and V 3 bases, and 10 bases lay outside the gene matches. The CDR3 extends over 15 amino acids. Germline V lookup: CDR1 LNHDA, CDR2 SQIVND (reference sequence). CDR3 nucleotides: TGTGCCAGTAGTATGCTCTACAGGGGCAGGGATGGCTACACCTTC. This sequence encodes CASSMLYRGRDGYTF.

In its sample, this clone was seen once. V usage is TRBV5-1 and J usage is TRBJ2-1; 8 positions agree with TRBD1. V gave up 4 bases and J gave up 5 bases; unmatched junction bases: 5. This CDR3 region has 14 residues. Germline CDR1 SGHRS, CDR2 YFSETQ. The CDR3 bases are TGCGCCAGCAGCAAGGACAGGGTGGACAATGAGCAGTTCTTC. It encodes CASSKDRVDNEQFF.

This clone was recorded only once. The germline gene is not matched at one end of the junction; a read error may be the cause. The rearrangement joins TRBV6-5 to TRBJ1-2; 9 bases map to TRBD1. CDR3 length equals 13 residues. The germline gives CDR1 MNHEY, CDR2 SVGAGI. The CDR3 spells CASRYGQGYGYTF. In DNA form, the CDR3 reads TGTGCCAGCCGTTACGGACAGGGGTATGGCTACACCTTC.

The CDR3 spells CASSPAGRNTEAFF. The CDR3 DNA reads TGTGCCAGCTCCCCGGCCGGGAGGAACACTGAAGCTTTCTTT. The V and J genes are TRBV6-5 and TRBJ1-1; D gene ambiguous. Between the trimmed V and J ends, which lost 8 bases and 1 base, there was a span of 14 bases. Germline-derived CDR1 and CDR2 are MNHEY and SVGAGI. This CDR3 is built from 14 residues.